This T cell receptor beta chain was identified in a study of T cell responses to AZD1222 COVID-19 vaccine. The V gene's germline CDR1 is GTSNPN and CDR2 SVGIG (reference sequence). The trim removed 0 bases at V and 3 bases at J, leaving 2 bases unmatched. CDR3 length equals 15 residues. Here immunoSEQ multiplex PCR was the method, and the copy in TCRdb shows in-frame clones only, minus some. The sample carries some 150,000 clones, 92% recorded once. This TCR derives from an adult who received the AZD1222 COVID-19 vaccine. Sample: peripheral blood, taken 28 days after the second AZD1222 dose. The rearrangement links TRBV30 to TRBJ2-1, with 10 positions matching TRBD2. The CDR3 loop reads CAWSVTSGVYNEQFF. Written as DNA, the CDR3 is TGTGCCTGGAGTGTAACTAGCGGGGTCTACAATGAGCAGTTCTTC.